These T cell receptor beta chains were read from a single sample in a study of T cell responses to AZD1222 COVID-19 vaccine. Libraries were prepared by immunoSEQ multiplex PCR; TCRdb keeps only in-frame clonotypes and omits some of them. Here the sample spans about 160,000 clones, about 91% being singletons. The sample consisted of peripheral blood, taken on day 0 of MenACWY control vaccination. These TCRs come from an adult in good health. Each CDR3 is given with its conserved first and last residue. The order of the fields is D gene, J gene, clone size, V gene, CDR3 DNA, CDR3 protein. D genes are given only for firm matches. Not every row has a clone size; where given, it reads once, few, many or a size class.

TRBD1 | TRBJ1-5 | . | TRBV7-9 | TGTGCCAGCAGCTTAGGACAGGGTCATCAGCCCCAGCATTTT | CASSLGQGHQPQHF
. | TRBJ2-6 | . | TRBV7-8 | TGTGCCAGCAGCTTAGCAGACACTGGGGCCAACGTCCTGACTTTC | CASSLADTGANVLTF
. | TRBJ2-7 | . | TRBV6-2/TRBV6-3 | TGTGCCAGCAGCCATAGCTACGAGCAGTACTTC | CASSHSYEQYF
. | TRBJ2-4 | . | TRBV11-3 | TGTGCCAGCAGCCCCTCCGCGGTACCCAAAAACATTCAGTACTTC | CASSPSAVPKNIQYF
. | TRBJ1-2 | . | TRBV5-1 | TGCGCCAGCAGCTTGGGGGCGGACGCTTACGGCTACACCTTC | CASSLGADAYGYTF
. | TRBJ2-7 | . | TRBV5-1 | TGCGCCAGCAGCTTGAAGTTTGGTACACCTTACTCCTACGAGCAGTACTTC | CASSLKFGTPYSYEQYF
. | TRBJ1-5 | . | TRBV5-8 | TGTGCCAGCAGCTTGAAGGGCGGCAATCAGCCCCAGCATTTT | CASSLKGGNQPQHF
. | TRBJ1-2 | . | TRBV29-1 | TGCAGCGTTGTAGGCTATGGCTACACCTTC | CSVVGYGYTF
. | TRBJ1-5 | . | TRBV4-3 | TGCGCCAGCAGCCAAGAGGGTCCCAATCAGCCCCAGCATTTT | CASSQEGPNQPQHF
. | TRBJ2-7 | once | TRBV28 | TGTGCCAGCAGTTTAGAACTACCGCGCGAGCAGTACTTC | CASSLELPREQYF
. | TRBJ1-2 | . | TRBV6-5 | TGTGCCAGCAGTCCCGGCCCCAGGGGTTATGGCTACACCTTC | CASSPGPRGYGYTF
TRBD1 | TRBJ1-1 | . | TRBV30 | TGTGCCTGGAGTCCAGGGGGCCCTGAAGCTTTCTTT | CAWSPGGPEAFF
. | TRBJ1-1 | . | TRBV11-2 | TGTGCCAGCAGCTTGGAGCCGAACACTGAAGCTTTCTTT | CASSLEPNTEAFF
TRBD1 | TRBJ2-7 | once | TRBV19 | TGTGCCAGTAGTAAGGGACAGTTGTACGAGCAGTACTTC | CASSKGQLYEQYF
. | TRBJ1-5 | . | TRBV28 | TGTGCCAGCACCTTGGCTCAGGGCAATCAGCCCCAGCATTTT | CASTLAQGNQPQHF
. | TRBJ1-5 | . | TRBV28 | TGTGCCAGCGTCTCGTTATCCCAGGGGTTTCAGCCCCAGCATTTT | CASVSLSQGFQPQHF
. | TRBJ2-7 | . | TRBV7-9 | TGTGCCAGCAGCCCAACGGCAATTCCTAGTGAGCAGTACTTC | CASSPTAIPSEQYF
TRBD1 | TRBJ1-1 | . | TRBV7-6 | TGTGCCAGCAGCTTAGCACCCCGGACAGGCGGGACTGAAGCTTTCTTT | CASSLAPRTGGTEAFF
TRBD2 | TRBJ2-1 | once | TRBV4-1 | TGCGCCAGCAGCCGCCCTGTCGGTAGCGGGCCTTTTAATGAGCAGTTCTTC | CASSRPVGSGPFNEQFF
TRBD1 | TRBJ1-1 | once | TRBV6-5 | TGTGCCAGCAGTACTACAGGGGAAACTGAAGCTTTCTTT | CASSTTGETEAFF
TRBD2 | TRBJ2-1 | few | TRBV7-2 | TGTGCCAGCAGCTCCCAAACTAGCGGGAGGATCAATGAGCAGTTCTTC | CASSSQTSGRINEQFF
. | TRBJ2-7 | . | TRBV28 | TGTGCCAGCAGTTTGCGCGAGCAGTACTTC | CASSLREQYF
. | TRBJ2-3 | . | TRBV24-1 | TGTGCCACCAGTGATTGGGGCGAGACGCAGTATTTT | CATSDWGETQYF
. | TRBJ2-1 | . | TRBV29-1 | TGCAGCGTTGTCTCAGACGGAAAGATGAATGAGCAGTTCTTC | CSVVSDGKMNEQFF
. | TRBJ1-2 | . | TRBV20-1 | TGCAGTGCGTGGGACACCTGGGGGCACACCTTC | CSAWDTWGHTF
TRBD1 | TRBJ2-5 | . | TRBV19 | TGTGCCAGTAGGGGACAGGGAACTCAAGAGACCCAGTACTTC | CASRGQGTQETQYF
. | TRBJ1-5 | . | TRBV28 | TGTGCCAGCAGTTTAAGGGGGGCTGGTATCAATCAGCCCCAGCATTTT | CASSLRGAGINQPQHF
. | TRBJ2-7 | . | TRBV19 | TGTGCCAGTACTCCCGGCAGGGGCTCCTACGAGCAGTACTTC | CASTPGRGSYEQYF
. | TRBJ1-1 | once | TRBV7-3 | TGTGCCAGCAGCCAAGAGGTTAACACTGAAGCTTTCTTT | CASSQEVNTEAFF
. | TRBJ1-3 | once | TRBV9 | TGTGCCAGCAGCGTAGCTCCAGGGGACGCAAACACCATATATTTT | CASSVAPGDANTIYF
. | TRBJ2-7 | . | TRBV7-2 | TGTGCCAGCAGCTTAGGCGGTAGCGGACCCTACGAGCAGTACTTC | CASSLGGSGPYEQYF
. | TRBJ2-1 | . | TRBV5-4 | TGTGCCAGCAGCTTTGGGGCGACCAGCTCCTACAATGAGCAGTTCTTC | CASSFGATSSYNEQFF
. | TRBJ1-1 | . | TRBV28 | TGTGCCAGCTATGGACATTCCATGAACACTGAAGCTTTCTTT | CASYGHSMNTEAFF
. | TRBJ1-4 | . | TRBV7-2 | TGTGCCAGCAGCTTAGAGTCTGCTAATGAAAAACTGTTTTTT | CASSLESANEKLFF
. | TRBJ2-7 | once | TRBV5-1 | TGCGCCAGCAGCTTGGCAAACGAGCAGTACTTC | CASSLANEQYF
. | TRBJ2-1 | . | TRBV19 | TGTGCCAGTAGTATACAGGGCCCCCTCAACAATGAGCAGTTCTTC | CASSIQGPLNNEQFF
TRBD2 | TRBJ2-1 | once | TRBV11-1 | TGTGCCAGCAGCTTTCCGGGACTAGCAAAAGATGAGCAGTTCTTC | CASSFPGLAKDEQFF
. | TRBJ2-1 | . | TRBV12-3/TRBV12-4 | TGTGCCAGCAGTTTAGGCTCCTACAATGAGCAGTTCTTC | CASSLGSYNEQFF
TRBD1 | TRBJ2-1 | . | TRBV2 | TGTGCCAGCAGTGAGGGACAGGGGCAGAATGAGCAGTTCTTC | CASSEGQGQNEQFF
TRBD1 | TRBJ1-5 | once | TRBV9 | TGTGCCAGCAGCGTTTCGACAGGGGCGAATCAGCCCCAGCATTTT | CASSVSTGANQPQHF
. | TRBJ1-2 | . | TRBV12-3/TRBV12-4 | TGTGCCAGCAGTTTTGGTCTTGGGGTAGTCACCTTC | CASSFGLGVVTF
. | TRBJ1-4 | . | TRBV5-5 | TGTGCCAGCAGCTTTCAAGCACTAAATGAAAAACTGTTTTTT | CASSFQALNEKLFF
. | TRBJ2-7 | once | TRBV29-1 | TGCAGCGCAGGACATTCCTACGAGCAGTACTTC | CSAGHSYEQYF
TRBD2 | TRBJ2-3 | . | TRBV4-2 | TGTGCCAGCAGTCGAGCGGGGGATACGCAGTATTTT | CASSRAGDTQYF
TRBD1 | TRBJ1-5 | . | TRBV27 | TGTGCCAGCAGTCCGCGGACAGGTATCAATCAGCCCCAGCATTTT | CASSPRTGINQPQHF
. | TRBJ2-7 | . | TRBV27 | TGTGCCAGCAGTTTATCGGGCTACGAGCAGTACTTC | CASSLSGYEQYF
TRBD1 | TRBJ2-2 | . | TRBV29-1 | TGCAGCGTTGTCGAACAGGGGGTTACCGGGGAGCTGTTTTTT | CSVVEQGVTGELFF
TRBD2 | TRBJ2-5 | . | TRBV3-1/TRBV3-2 | TGTGCCAGCAGCCAAGTTAATCCGGCTAGCGGGAGTGAGACCCAGTACTTC | CASSQVNPASGSETQYF
. | TRBJ1-5 | . | TRBV9 | TGTGCCAGCAGCGTGGGTCAGGACAATCAGCCCCAGCATTTT | CASSVGQDNQPQHF
. | TRBJ2-7 | . | TRBV5-1 | TGCGCCAGCAGCTTGGGGGGGACGCGCAACTACGAGCAGTACTTC | CASSLGGTRNYEQYF
TRBD1 | TRBJ1-2 | . | TRBV5-6 | TGTGCCAGCAGCACCGACAGGGGGCTTAATGGCTACACCTTC | CASSTDRGLNGYTF
. | TRBJ1-6 | . | TRBV3-1/TRBV3-2 | TGTGCCAGCAGCCAAACCGGGGGGTCGGGTTCACCCCTCCACTTT | CASSQTGGSGSPLHF
TRBD1 | TRBJ1-4 | . | TRBV5-1 | TGCGCCAGCAGCCCCGCAGCAGGGGGCTTTGAAAAACTGTTTTTT | CASSPAAGGFEKLFF
. | TRBJ1-1 | . | TRBV3-1/TRBV3-2 | TGTGCCAGCACCCCCCCTGTGGGGGTGAACACTGAAGCTTTCTTT | CASTPPVGVNTEAFF
. | TRBJ1-1 | . | TRBV19 | TGTGCCAGTAGCTTTGGCCACCGGAGCACTGAAGCTTTCTTT | CASSFGHRSTEAFF
TRBD2 | TRBJ2-1 | . | TRBV5-8 | TGTGCCAGCAGCTCAAATAGACTAGCGGGAGCCTACAATGAGCAGTTCTTC | CASSSNRLAGAYNEQFF
TRBD2 | TRBJ2-1 | . | TRBV10-3 | TGTGCCATCAGTGTGAAGCTAGCGGGAGTAGGGAATGAGCAGTTCTTC | CAISVKLAGVGNEQFF